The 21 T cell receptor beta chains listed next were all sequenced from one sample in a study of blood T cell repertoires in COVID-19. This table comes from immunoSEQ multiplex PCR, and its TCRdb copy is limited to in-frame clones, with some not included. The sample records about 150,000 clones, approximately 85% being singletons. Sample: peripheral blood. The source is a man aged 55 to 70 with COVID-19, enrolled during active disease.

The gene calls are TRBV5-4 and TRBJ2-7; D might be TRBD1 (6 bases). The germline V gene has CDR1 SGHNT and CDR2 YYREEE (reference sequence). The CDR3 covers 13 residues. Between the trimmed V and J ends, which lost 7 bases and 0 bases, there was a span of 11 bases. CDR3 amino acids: CASSRDISYEQYF. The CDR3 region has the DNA TGTGCCAGCTCCCGGGACATCTCCTACGAGCAGTACTTC.

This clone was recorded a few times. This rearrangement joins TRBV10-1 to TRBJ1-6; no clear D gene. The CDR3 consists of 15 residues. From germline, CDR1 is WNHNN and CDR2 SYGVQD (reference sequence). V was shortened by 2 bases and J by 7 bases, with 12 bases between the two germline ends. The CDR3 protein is CASSEGYRKNSPLHF. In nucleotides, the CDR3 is TGCGCCAGCAGTGAGGGCTACAGAAAGAATTCACCCCTCCACTTT.

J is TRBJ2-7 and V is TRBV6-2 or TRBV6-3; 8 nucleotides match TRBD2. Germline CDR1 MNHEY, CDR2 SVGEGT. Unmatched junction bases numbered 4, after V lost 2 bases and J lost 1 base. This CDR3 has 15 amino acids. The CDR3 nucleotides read TGTGCCAGCAGTTACACGCGGGGGGTATCCTACGAGCAGTACTTC. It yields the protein CASSYTRGVSYEQYF.

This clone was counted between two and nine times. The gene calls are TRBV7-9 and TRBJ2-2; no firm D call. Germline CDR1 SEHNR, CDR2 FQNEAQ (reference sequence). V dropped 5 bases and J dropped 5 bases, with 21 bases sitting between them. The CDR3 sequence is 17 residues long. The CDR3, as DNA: TGTGCCAGCAGCCCCCCTCCCCGGTTTGATCGGACCGGGGAGCTGTTTTTT. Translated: CASSPPPRFDRTGELFF.

CDR3 region: CASSESRGTEAFF. The CDR3 DNA follows: TGTGCCAGCAGTGAATCGAGAGGCACTGAAGCTTTCTTT. V usage is TRBV25-1 and J usage is TRBJ1-1; D ambiguous. CDR1 and CDR2 (germline): MGHDK, SYGVNS. V was trimmed by 1 base and J by 4 bases, leaving 7 bases between them. The CDR3 consists of 13 residues.

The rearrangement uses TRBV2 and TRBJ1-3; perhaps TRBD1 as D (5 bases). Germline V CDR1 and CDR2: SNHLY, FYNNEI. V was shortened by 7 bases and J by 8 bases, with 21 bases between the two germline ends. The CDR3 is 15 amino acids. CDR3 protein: CASTILGGNIDTIYF. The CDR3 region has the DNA TGTGCCAGCACCATCCTGGGGGGGAACATAGACACCATATATTTT. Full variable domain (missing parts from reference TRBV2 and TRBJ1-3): EPEVTQTPSHQVTQMGQEVILRCVPISNHLYFYWYRQILGQKVEFLVSFYNNEISEKSEIFDDQFSVERPDGSNFTLKIRSTKLEDSAMYFCASTILGGNIDTIYFGEGSWLTVV.

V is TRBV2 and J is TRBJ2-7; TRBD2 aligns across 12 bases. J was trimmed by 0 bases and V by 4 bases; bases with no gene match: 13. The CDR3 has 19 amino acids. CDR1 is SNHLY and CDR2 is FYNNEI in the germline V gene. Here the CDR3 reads CASSGGPGLAGQSSYEQYF. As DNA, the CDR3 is TGTGCCAGCAGTGGGGGACCGGGACTAGCGGGTCAAAGCTCCTACGAGCAGTACTTC.

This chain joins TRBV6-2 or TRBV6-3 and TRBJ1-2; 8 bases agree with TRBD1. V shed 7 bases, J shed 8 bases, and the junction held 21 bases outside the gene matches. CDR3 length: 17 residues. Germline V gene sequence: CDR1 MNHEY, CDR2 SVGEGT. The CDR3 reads CASNPNVGQGSSGGYTF. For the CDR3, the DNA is TGTGCCAGCAACCCGAATGTTGGACAGGGATCCTCGGGCGGCTACACCTTC.

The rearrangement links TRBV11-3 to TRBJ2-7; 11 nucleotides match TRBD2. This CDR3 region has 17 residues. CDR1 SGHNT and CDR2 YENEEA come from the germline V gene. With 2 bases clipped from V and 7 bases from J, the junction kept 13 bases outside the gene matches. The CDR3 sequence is CASSLFSSGRAAGEQYF. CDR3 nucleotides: TGTGCCAGCAGCTTATTTAGTAGCGGGAGGGCTGCCGGGGAGCAGTACTTC.

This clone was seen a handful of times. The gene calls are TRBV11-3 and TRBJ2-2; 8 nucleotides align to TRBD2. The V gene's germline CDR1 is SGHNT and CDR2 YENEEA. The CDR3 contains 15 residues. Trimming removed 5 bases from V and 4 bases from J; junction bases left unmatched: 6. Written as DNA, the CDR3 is TGTGCCAGCAGCGTCAGCGGGAGTGGCACCGGGGAGCTGTTTTTT. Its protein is CASSVSGSGTGELFF.

CDR3: CASSLDRTPNQPQHF. The DNA for the CDR3 is TGTGCCAGCAGCTTAGACCGGACACCGAATCAGCCCCAGCATTTT. V and J are TRBV7-2 and TRBJ1-5, with D possibly matching TRBD1 (5 bases). Germline CDR1 is SGHTA and CDR2 is FQGNSA. The CDR3 extends over 15 amino acids. V was clipped by 1 base and J by 4 bases, with 11 bases between them.

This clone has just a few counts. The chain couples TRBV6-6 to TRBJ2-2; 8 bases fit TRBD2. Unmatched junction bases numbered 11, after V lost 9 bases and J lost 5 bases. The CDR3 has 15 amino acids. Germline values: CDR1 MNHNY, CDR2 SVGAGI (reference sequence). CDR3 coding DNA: TGTGCCAGTTCGTCGGGGGGGACGGGGACCGGGGAGCTGTTTTTT. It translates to CASSSGGTGTGELFF.

The CDR3: CASSVPGQGHRSYNEQFF. The CDR3 DNA is TGTGCCAGCAGTGTCCCGGGACAGGGGCACCGCTCCTACAATGAGCAGTTCTTC. The chain joins TRBV28 to TRBJ2-1; 10 bases are shared with TRBD1. V shed 5 bases, J shed 0 bases, and the junction held 10 bases outside the gene matches. The CDR3 has 18 amino acids. Germline V gene lookup returns CDR1 MDHEN and CDR2 SYDVKM.

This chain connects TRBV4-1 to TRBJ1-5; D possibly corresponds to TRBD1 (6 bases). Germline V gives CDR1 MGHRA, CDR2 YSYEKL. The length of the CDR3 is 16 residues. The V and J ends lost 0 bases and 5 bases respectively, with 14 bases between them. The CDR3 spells CASSQDWGQMYQPQHF. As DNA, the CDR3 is TGCGCCAGCAGCCAAGATTGGGGGCAGATGTATCAGCCCCAGCATTTT.

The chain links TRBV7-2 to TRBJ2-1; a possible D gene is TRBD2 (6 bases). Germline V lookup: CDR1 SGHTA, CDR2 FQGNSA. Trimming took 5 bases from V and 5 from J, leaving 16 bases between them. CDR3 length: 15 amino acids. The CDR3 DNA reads TGTGCCAGCAGCATTGGGCCTAGCGATCACAATGAGCAGTTCTTC. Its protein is CASSIGPSDHNEQFF.

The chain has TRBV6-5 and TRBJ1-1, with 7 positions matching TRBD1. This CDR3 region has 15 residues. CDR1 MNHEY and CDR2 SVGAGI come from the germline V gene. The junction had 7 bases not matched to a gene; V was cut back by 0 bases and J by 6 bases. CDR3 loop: CASSYSNRGPPEAFF. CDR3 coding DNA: TGTGCCAGCAGTTACTCGAACAGGGGCCCCCCTGAAGCTTTCTTT.

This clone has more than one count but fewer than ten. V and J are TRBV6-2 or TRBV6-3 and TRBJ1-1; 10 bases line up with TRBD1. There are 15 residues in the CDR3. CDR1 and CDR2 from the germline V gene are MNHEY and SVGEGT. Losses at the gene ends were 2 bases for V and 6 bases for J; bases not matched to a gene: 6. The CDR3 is CASSYGTGVEAEAFF. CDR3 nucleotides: TGTGCCAGCAGTTACGGGACAGGGGTTGAAGCTGAAGCTTTCTTT.

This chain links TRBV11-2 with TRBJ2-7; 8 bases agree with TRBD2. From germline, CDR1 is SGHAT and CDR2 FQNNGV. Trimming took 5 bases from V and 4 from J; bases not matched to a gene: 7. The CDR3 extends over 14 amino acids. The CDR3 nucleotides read TGTGCCAGCAGCACCTTAGCGGGACGGTACGAGCAGTACTTC. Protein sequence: CASSTLAGRYEQYF. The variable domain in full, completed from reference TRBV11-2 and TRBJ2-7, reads EAGVAQSPRYKIIEKRQSVAFWCNPISGHATLYWYQQILGQGPKLLIQFQNNGVVDDSQLPKDRFSAERLKGVDSTLKIQPAKLEDSAVYLCASSTLAGRYEQYFGPGTRLTVT.

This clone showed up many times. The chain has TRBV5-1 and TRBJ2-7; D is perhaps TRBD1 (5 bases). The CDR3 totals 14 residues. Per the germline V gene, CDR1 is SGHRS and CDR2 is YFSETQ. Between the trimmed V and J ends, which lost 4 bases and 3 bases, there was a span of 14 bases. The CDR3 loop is CASSPGQGLYEQYF. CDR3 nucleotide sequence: TGCGCCAGCAGCCCCGGACAAGGGCTCTACGAGCAGTACTTC.

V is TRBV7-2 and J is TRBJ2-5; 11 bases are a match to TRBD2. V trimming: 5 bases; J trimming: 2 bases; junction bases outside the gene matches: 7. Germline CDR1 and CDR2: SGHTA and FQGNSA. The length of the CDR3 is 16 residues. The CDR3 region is CASSLGTSGGQETQYF. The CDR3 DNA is TGTGCCAGCAGCCTGGGGACTAGCGGAGGACAAGAGACCCAGTACTTC.

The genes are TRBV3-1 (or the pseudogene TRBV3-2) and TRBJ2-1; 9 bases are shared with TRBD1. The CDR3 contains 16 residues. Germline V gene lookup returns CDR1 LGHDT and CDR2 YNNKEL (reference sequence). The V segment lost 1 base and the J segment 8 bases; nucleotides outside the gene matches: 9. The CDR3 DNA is TGTGCCAGCAGCCAAGTTGTCGGGACAGGGACTTATGAGCAGTTCTTC. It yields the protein CASSQVVGTGTYEQFF.